The 22 T cell receptor beta chains reported below all come from one sample, sequenced in a study of shared clonotypes between healthy human individuals. TCRdb's table, derived via immunoSEQ multiplex PCR, lists solely in-frame clones and lacks some. The sample has some 2,000,000 clones; 85% to 95% are singletons. The sample consisted of naive CD4+ T cells sorted from blood. Subset meaning: CD45RA+ positively selected. Source of these receptors: a man younger than 35 in good health.

V usage is TRBV5-4 and J usage is TRBJ2-2; TRBD2 aligns across 8 bases. The germline gives CDR1 SGHNT, CDR2 YYREEE (reference sequence). CDR3 length equals 17 residues. The V gene end was trimmed by 1 base and the J gene end by 2 bases; junction bases not matched to a gene: 7. Written as DNA, the CDR3 is TGTGCCAGCAGCTTGTGGAGCGGGGGCCGCAACACCGGGGAGCTGTTTTTT. Amino acid sequence: CASSLWSGGRNTGELFF.

The V call is TRBV30, the J call TRBJ1-1; maybe TRBD1 (5 bases). V shed 4 bases and J shed 1 base, with 10 bases lying between them. Germline CDR1 and CDR2: GTSNPN and SVGIG (reference sequence). CDR3 length: 13 amino acids. This CDR3 is CAWTGSRNTEAFF. The CDR3 DNA follows: TGTGCCTGGACAGGGAGCAGGAACACTGAAGCTTTCTTT.

This chain uses TRBV6-5 with TRBJ1-6; 11 bases are shared with TRBD1. Germline V lookup: CDR1 MNHEY, CDR2 SVGAGI. The CDR3 extends over 15 amino acids. With 7 bases clipped from V and 6 bases from J, the junction kept 5 bases outside the gene matches. CDR3 in DNA: TGTGCCAGCAAAGGACAGGGGGCTGGTAATTCACCCCTCCACTTT. This codes for CASKGQGAGNSPLHF.

In its sample, this clone was seen many times. V and J are TRBV4-1 and TRBJ1-5; the D gene is possibly TRBD1 (5 bases). Germline CDR1 reads MGHRA; CDR2 reads YSYEKL. The CDR3 runs to 13 residues. Trimming removed 6 bases at V and 7 bases at J, with 13 bases between. CDR3 region: CASSSTVFQPQHF. The CDR3 DNA follows: TGCGCCAGCAGTTCGACAGTCTTCCAGCCCCAGCATTTT.

V and J are TRBV15 and TRBJ2-2; 11 nucleotides align to TRBD2. The V gene's germline CDR1 is LNHNV and CDR2 YYDKDF (reference sequence). The CDR3 length is 15 residues. V was pared by 1 base and J by 9 bases, with 4 bases of the junction left unmatched. The CDR3 nucleotides are TGTGCCACCAGCAGAGGTAGCGGGGGGGCCCGGGAGCTGTTTTTT. Translated, it gives CATSRGSGGARELFF.

Only one count was recorded for this clone. This chain links TRBV6-5 with TRBJ2-7; D ambiguous. V lost 5 bases and J 0 bases, leaving 11 bases between the germline ends. This CDR3 is built from 14 residues. Per germline, CDR1 MNHEY and CDR2 SVGAGI. The CDR3 DNA follows: TGTGCCAGCAGTCGAGACCCAATCTCCTACGAGCAGTACTTC. Translated: CASSRDPISYEQYF.

This chain joins TRBV2 and TRBJ2-5; D not resolved. The CDR3 extends over 13 amino acids. Trimming took 7 bases from V and 1 from J, leaving 10 bases between them. Germline CDR1 SNHLY, CDR2 FYNNEI. For the CDR3, the DNA is TGTGCCAGCACCATTAACCTCCAAGAGACCCAGTACTTC. This encodes CASTINLQETQYF.

The chain carries TRBV11-1 and TRBJ2-5; D remains unclear. The CDR3 extends over 14 amino acids. Germline lookup yields CDR1 SGHAT and CDR2 FQDESV (reference sequence). V was pared by 5 bases and J by 4 bases, with 14 bases between. The CDR3 DNA follows: TGTGCCAGCAGCCCCAGTGACTCAACAGAGACCCAGTACTTC. Its translation is CASSPSDSTETQYF.

The chain employs TRBV5-1 and TRBJ2-1; D may correspond to TRBD1 or TRBD2 (5 bases each). The germline CDR1 and CDR2 sequences are SGHRS and YFSETQ. This CDR3 comprises 13 residues. Deletions cut 1 base from V and 9 bases from J, with 11 bases between. DNA for the CDR3: TGCGCCAGCAGCTTGCCCGAGAGGGGTGAGCAGTTCTTC. Translated, it gives CASSLPERGEQFF.

This clone was picked up a small number of times. Different DNA sequences within this sample yield the same CDR3. V is TRBV7-2 and J is TRBJ2-7; 11 nucleotides agree with TRBD1. This CDR3 spans 15 amino acids. Germline V gene data show CDR1 as SGHTA and CDR2 as FQGNSA. V shed 0 bases, J shed 2 bases, and the junction held 0 bases outside the gene matches. CDR3 bases: TGTGCCAGCAGCTTAGCGGGACAGGGGGCCTACGAGCAGTACTTC. As protein: CASSLAGQGAYEQYF.

The rearrangement links TRBV19 to TRBJ2-1, with D perhaps matching TRBD2 (6 bases). In germline, CDR1 is LNHDA, CDR2 SQIVND (reference sequence). This CDR3 contains 14 residues. V lost 7 bases and J 2 bases, leaving 12 bases between the germline ends. CDR3 in DNA: TGTGCCAGTACTCAGCGGGCTACCTACAATGAGCAGTTCTTC. Translating gives CASTQRATYNEQFF.

This chain joins TRBV5-1 and TRBJ2-7; D gene unclear. Germline V lookup: CDR1 SGHRS, CDR2 YFSETQ. With 0 bases removed from V and 1 base from J, the gap between germline ends came to 8 bases. This CDR3 has 14 residues. The CDR3 nucleotides read TGCGCCAGCAGCTTGGGGGATCAGTCCTACGAGCAGTACTTC. Encoded protein: CASSLGDQSYEQYF. The entire variable domain, with the rest obtained from reference TRBV5-1 and TRBJ2-7, is as follows: KAGVTQTPRYLIKTRGQQVTLSCSPISGHRSVSWYQQTPGQGLQFLFEYFSETQRNKGNFPGRFSGRQFSNSRSEMNVSTLELGDSALYLCASSLGDQSYEQYFGPGTRLTVT.

The rearrangement joins TRBV5-1 to TRBJ2-5; TRBD2 might be the D (5 bases). The CDR3 has 17 residues. Trimming left V 1 base short and J 5 bases short, with 21 bases between. The germline CDR1 and CDR2 sequences are SGHRS and YFSETQ. In nucleotides, the CDR3 is TGCGCCAGCAGCTTGATGTCCGCCGGGAACCCGGGGGAGACCCAGTACTTC. This encodes CASSLMSAGNPGETQYF.

The V call is TRBV18, the J call TRBJ2-7; D is perhaps TRBD1 (5 bases). This CDR3 is 14 amino acids long. Germline V CDR1 and CDR2: KGHSH, LQKENI. Trimming removed 3 bases at V and 1 base at J, with 10 bases between. The CDR3 DNA follows: TGTGCCAGCTCACCGTCGACAGATTCCTACGAGCAGTACTTC. It is translated as CASSPSTDSYEQYF.

This chain uses TRBV6-5 with TRBJ2-1; the match to TRBD2 covers 10 bases. Looked up from germline, CDR1 is MNHEY and CDR2 is SVGAGI. The length of the CDR3 is 14 residues. Trimming at V came to 2 bases and at J to 7 bases, leaving 2 bases not matched to a gene. CDR3 amino acids: CASSYQRGGNEQFF. The CDR3 DNA sequence: TGTGCCAGCAGTTACCAGCGGGGGGGAAATGAGCAGTTCTTC.

The chain couples TRBV11-1 to TRBJ1-1; D unclear. Germline V CDR1 and CDR2: SGHAT, FQDESV (reference sequence). The CDR3 totals 14 residues. V was cut by 5 bases and J by 2 bases, with 12 bases left in between. As DNA, the CDR3 is TGTGCCAGCAGCCCCGATCGGATAAACACTGAAGCTTTCTTT. This sequence encodes CASSPDRINTEAFF.

The rearrangement joins TRBV5-1 to TRBJ2-3; 7 bases are a match to TRBD2. In germline, CDR1 is SGHRS, CDR2 YFSETQ. This CDR3 is built from 15 residues. V shed 4 bases, J shed 0 bases, and the junction held 5 bases outside the gene matches. CDR3 coding DNA: TGCGCCAGCAGCCCGGGACTAACTAGCACAGATACGCAGTATTTT. This codes for CASSPGLTSTDTQYF.

The rearrangement joins TRBV2 to TRBJ1-5; a possible D gene is TRBD1 (5 bases). The CDR3 has 15 residues. The germline V and J ends were trimmed by 5 bases and 1 base, with 12 bases remaining between them. CDR1 and CDR2 from the germline V gene are SNHLY and FYNNEI. CDR3 region: CASSTDSLSNQPQHF. The DNA of the CDR3 is TGTGCCAGCAGTACTGACAGTTTGAGCAATCAGCCCCAGCATTTT.

This clone appeared once. This sequence joins TRBV27 and TRBJ1-2, with D unresolved. This CDR3 has 13 amino acids. From germline, CDR1 is MNHEY and CDR2 SMNVEV (reference sequence). V shed 6 bases and J shed 2 bases, with 10 bases lying between them. The CDR3 nucleotides read TGTGCCAGCAGGGACCTTGGGAACTATGGCTACACCTTC. Its translation: CASRDLGNYGYTF.

This sequence joins TRBV21-1 and TRBJ2-2; TRBD1, as called in the table, went unchecked against the DNA. TRBV21-1 is deemed a pseudogene. The CDR3 extends over 19 amino acids. The CDR3 bases are TGTGCCAGCAGCAAACCCGATGAGGGGGACGGGCCCCACACCGGGGAGCTGTTTTTT. Amino acids: CASSKPDEGDGPHTGELFF.

V usage is TRBV4-3 and J usage is TRBJ1-4; 7 positions agree with TRBD1. Germline CDR1 and CDR2: LGHNA and YSLEER. Unmatched junction bases numbered 9, after V lost 4 bases and J lost 7 bases. CDR3 size: 15 residues. This CDR3 is CASSRQTGMSEKLFF. CDR3 DNA: TGCGCCAGCAGCCGACAGACAGGGATGAGTGAAAAACTGTTTTTT.

The chain carries TRBV30 and TRBJ1-5; 10 nucleotides align to TRBD1. CDR1 is GTSNPN and CDR2 is SVGIG in the germline V gene (reference sequence). CDR3 length: 16 residues. The CDR3 DNA sequence: TGTGCGAGGGACAGGGGCCGAGATTATAGCAATCAGCCCCAGCATTTT. It yields the protein CARDRGRDYSNQPQHF.